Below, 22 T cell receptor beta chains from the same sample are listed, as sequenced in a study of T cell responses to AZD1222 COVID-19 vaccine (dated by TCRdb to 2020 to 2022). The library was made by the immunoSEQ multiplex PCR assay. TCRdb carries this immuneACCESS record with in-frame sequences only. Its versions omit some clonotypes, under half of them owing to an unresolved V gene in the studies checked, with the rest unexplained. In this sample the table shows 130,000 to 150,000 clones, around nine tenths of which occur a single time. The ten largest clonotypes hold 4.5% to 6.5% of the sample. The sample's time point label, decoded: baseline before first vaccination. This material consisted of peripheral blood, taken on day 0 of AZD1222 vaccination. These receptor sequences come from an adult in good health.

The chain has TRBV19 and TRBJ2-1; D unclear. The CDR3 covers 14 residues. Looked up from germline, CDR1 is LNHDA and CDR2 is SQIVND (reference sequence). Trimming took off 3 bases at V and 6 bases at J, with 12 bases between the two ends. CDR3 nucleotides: TGTGCCAGTAGTATTGGTAACGGGCCCAATGAGCAGTTCTTC. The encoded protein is CASSIGNGPNEQFF.

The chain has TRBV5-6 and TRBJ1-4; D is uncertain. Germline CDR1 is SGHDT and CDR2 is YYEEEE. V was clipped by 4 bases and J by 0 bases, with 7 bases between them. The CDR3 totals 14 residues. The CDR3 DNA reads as TGTGCCAGCAGCCGTATTGCAACTAATGAAAAACTGTTTTTT. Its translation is CASSRIATNEKLFF.

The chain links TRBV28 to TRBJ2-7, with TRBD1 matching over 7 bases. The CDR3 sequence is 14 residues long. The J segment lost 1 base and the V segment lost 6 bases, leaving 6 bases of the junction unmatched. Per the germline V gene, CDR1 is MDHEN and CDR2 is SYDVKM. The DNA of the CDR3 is TGTGCCAGCAGGAGGGGGCGGCGTTCCTACGAGCAGTACTTC. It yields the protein CASRRGRRSYEQYF.

This CDR3 reads CASSSGQGYEQFF. The CDR3 DNA is TGTGCCAGCAGTTCTGGACAGGGTTATGAGCAGTTCTTC. J is TRBJ2-1 and V is TRBV28, with 8 bases lining up with TRBD1. The V gene end was trimmed by 4 bases and the J gene end by 8 bases; junction bases not matched to a gene: 4. CDR3 length equals 13 residues. Germline CDR1 MDHEN, CDR2 SYDVKM.

This CDR3 is CASSKALSARGANTGELFF. CDR3 nucleotide sequence: TGTGCCAGCAGCAAAGCGCTTTCGGCCAGGGGCGCGAACACCGGGGAGCTGTTTTTT. The J gene is TRBJ2-2, the V gene TRBV21-1; the D call TRBD1 from the table was never checked on the DNA. TRBV21-1 is shown as a pseudogene. This CDR3 is 19 amino acids long.

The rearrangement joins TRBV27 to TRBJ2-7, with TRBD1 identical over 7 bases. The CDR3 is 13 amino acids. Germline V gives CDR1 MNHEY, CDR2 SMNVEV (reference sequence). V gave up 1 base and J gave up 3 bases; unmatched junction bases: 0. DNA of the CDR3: TGTGCCAGCAGTTTATACAGGGGCTACGAGCAGTACTTC. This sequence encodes CASSLYRGYEQYF.

The CDR3 reads CASSINEVSANEQFF. The CDR3 DNA sequence: TGTGCCAGTAGTATAAACGAAGTATCGGCCAATGAGCAGTTCTTC. The chain links TRBV19 to TRBJ2-1; D is uncertain. The CDR3 spans 15 residues. Trimming stripped 2 bases from V and 6 bases from J, with 14 bases between. Germline V lookup: CDR1 LNHDA, CDR2 SQIVND (reference sequence).

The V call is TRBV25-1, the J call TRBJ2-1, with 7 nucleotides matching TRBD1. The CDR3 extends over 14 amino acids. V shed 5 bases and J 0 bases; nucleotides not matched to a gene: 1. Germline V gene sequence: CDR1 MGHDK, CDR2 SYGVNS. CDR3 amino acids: CASSSGGSYNEQFF. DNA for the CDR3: TGTGCCAGCAGTTCAGGGGGCTCCTACAATGAGCAGTTCTTC.

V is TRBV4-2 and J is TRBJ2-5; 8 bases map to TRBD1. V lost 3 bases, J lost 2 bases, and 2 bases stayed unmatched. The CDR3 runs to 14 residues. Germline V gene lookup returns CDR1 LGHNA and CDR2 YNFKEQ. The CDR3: CASSQGQEQETQYF. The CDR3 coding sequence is TGTGCCAGCAGCCAGGGACAGGAACAAGAGACCCAGTACTTC.

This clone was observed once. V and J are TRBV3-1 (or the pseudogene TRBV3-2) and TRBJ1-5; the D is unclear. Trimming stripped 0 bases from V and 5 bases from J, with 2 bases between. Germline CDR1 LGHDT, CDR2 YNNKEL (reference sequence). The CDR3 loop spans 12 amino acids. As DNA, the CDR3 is TGTGCCAGCAGCCAAGAGGATCAGCCCCAGCATTTT. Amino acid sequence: CASSQEDQPQHF.

For the CDR3, the DNA is TGTGCCAGCAAACTAGGCTCTGGGGCCAACGTCCTGACTTTC. As protein: CASKLGSGANVLTF. The chain has TRBV6-5 and TRBJ2-6; TRBD2 might be the D (5 bases). Per germline, CDR1 MNHEY and CDR2 SVGAGI. The CDR3 is 14 residues long. Trimming removed 7 bases from V and 0 bases from J, with 7 bases in between.

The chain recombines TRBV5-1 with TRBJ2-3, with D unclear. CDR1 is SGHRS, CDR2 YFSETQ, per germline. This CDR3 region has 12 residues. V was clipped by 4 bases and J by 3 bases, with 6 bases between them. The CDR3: CASSPTTDTQYF. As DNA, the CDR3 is TGCGCCAGCAGCCCCACGACAGATACGCAGTATTTT.

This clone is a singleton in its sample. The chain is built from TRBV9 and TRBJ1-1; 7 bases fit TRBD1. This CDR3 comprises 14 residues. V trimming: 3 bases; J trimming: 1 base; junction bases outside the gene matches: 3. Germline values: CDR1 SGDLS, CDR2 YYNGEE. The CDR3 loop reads CASSAQGKNTEAFF. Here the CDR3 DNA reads TGTGCCAGCAGCGCACAGGGGAAGAACACTGAAGCTTTCTTT.

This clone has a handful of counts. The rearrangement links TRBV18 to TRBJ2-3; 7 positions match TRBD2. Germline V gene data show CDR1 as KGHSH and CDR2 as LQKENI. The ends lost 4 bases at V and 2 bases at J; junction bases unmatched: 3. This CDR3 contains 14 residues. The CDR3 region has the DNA TGTGCCAGCTCACTGCGGGAGTCCACAGATACGCAGTATTTT. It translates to CASSLRESTDTQYF.

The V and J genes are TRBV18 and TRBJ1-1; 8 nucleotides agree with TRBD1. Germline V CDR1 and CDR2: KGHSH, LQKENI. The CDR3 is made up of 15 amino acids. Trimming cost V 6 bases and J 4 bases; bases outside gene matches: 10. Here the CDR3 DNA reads TGTGCCAGCTCCCACGGGACAGGACAGCGCACTGAAGCTTTCTTT. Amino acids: CASSHGTGQRTEAFF.

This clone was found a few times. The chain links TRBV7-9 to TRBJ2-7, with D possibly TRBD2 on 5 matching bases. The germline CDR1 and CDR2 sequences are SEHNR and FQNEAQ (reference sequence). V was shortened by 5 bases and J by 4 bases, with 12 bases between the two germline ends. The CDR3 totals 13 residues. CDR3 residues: CASSPTSGYEQYF. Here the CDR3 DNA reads TGTGCCAGCAGCCCGACGTCGGGGTACGAGCAGTACTTC. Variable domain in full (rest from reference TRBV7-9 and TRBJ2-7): DTGVSQNPRHKITKRGQNVTFRCDPISEHNRLYWYRQTLGQGPEFLTYFQNEAQLEKSRLLSDRFSAERPKGSFSTLEIQRTEQGDSAMYLCASSPTSGYEQYFGPGTRLTVT.

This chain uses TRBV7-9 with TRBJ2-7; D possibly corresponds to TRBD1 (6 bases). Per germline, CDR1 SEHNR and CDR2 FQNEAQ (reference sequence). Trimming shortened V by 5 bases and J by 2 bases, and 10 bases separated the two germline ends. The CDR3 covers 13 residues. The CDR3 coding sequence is TGTGCCAGCAGCCCGGGACATCCCTACGAGCAGTACTTC. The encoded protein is CASSPGHPYEQYF.

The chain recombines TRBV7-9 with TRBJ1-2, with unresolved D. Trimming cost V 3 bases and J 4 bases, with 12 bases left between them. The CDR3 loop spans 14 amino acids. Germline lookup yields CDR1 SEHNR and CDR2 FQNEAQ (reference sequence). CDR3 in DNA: TGTGCCAGCAGCTTGCTAGACGGTTCCTATGGCTACACCTTC. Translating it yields CASSLLDGSYGYTF.

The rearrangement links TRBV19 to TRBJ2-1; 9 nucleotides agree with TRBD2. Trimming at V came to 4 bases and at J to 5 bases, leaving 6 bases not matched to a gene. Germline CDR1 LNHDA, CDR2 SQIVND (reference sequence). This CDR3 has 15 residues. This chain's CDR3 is CASSSGTSRHNEQFF. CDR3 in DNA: TGTGCCAGTAGTAGCGGGACTAGCAGACACAATGAGCAGTTCTTC. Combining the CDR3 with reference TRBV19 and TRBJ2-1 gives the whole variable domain DGGITQSPKYLFRKEGQNVTLSCEQNLNHDAMYWYRQDPGQGLRLIYYSQIVNDFQKGDIAEGYSVSREKKESFPLTVTSAQKNPTAFYLCASSSGTSRHNEQFFGPGTRLTVL.

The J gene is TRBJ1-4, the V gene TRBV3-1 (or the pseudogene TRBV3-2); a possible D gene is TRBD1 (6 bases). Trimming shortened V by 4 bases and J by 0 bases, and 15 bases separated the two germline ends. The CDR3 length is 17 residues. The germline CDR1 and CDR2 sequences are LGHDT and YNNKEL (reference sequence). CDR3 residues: CASSLAGALATNEKLFF. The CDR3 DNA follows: TGTGCCAGCAGCCTTGCAGGGGCCCTTGCAACTAATGAAAAACTGTTTTTT.

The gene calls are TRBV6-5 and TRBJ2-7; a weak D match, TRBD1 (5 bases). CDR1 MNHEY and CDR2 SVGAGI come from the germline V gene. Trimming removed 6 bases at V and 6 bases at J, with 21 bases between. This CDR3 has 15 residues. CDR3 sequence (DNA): TGTGCCAGCAGACGACCGACAGTGGCCGGCTCCGAGCAGTACTTC. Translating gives CASRRPTVAGSEQYF.

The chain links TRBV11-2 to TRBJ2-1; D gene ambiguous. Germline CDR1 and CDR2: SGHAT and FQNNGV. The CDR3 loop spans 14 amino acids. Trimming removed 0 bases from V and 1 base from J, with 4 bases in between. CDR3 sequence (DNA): TGTGCCAGCAGCTTAGAGCAGTCCTACAATGAGCAGTTCTTC. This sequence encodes CASSLEQSYNEQFF.